Below, 7 T cell receptor beta chains from the same sample are listed, as sequenced in a study of T cell responses to AZD1222 COVID-19 vaccine. The table came from immunoSEQ multiplex PCR; TCRdb's copy has only in-frame clones and leaves some out. Counted here are roughly 130,000 clones, 75% to 90% occurring once; the ten biggest clones make up approximately 3.3%. Sequences were derived from peripheral blood, sampled on day 0 of AZD1222 vaccination. All receptors derive from an adult in good health.

The CDR3: CASSLNQVTDTQYF. CDR3 coding DNA: TGTGCCAGCAGCTTAAATCAGGTAACAGATACGCAGTATTTT. This chain joins TRBV13 and TRBJ2-3; D not certain. Trimming took 2 bases from V and 3 from J, leaving 9 bases between them. The germline gives CDR1 PRHDT, CDR2 FYEKMQ (reference sequence). The CDR3 spans 14 residues.

The V and J genes are TRBV6-5 and TRBJ1-1; perhaps TRBD1 as D (6 bases). V lost 4 bases and J 4 bases, leaving 16 bases between the germline ends. The CDR3 extends over 15 amino acids. Germline CDR1 and CDR2: MNHEY and SVGAGI. CDR3 coding DNA: TGTGCCAGCAGTTCCGAGGGACAAGGTGGCACTGAAGCTTTCTTT. Amino acids: CASSSEGQGGTEAFF.

This chain connects TRBV18 to TRBJ2-7; no clear D. The CDR3 is made up of 12 amino acids. Germline CDR1 is KGHSH and CDR2 is LQKENI. V was shortened by 6 bases and J by 0 bases, with 6 bases between the two germline ends. The CDR3 nucleotides read TGTGCCAGCTCCCCCAACTCCTACGAGCAGTACTTC. Encoded protein: CASSPNSYEQYF.

The J gene is TRBJ2-1, the V gene TRBV6-2 or TRBV6-3, with D maybe TRBD2 (6 bases). Germline values: CDR1 MNHEY, CDR2 SVGEGT. The CDR3 has 18 residues. V lost 5 bases, J lost 7 bases, and 27 bases lay in between. DNA of the CDR3: TGTGCCAGCAGTCACACACCCCCATATGGGGGAGGTAAGAATGAGCAGTTCTTC. Protein product: CASSHTPPYGGGKNEQFF.

This chain connects TRBV7-9 to TRBJ2-1; the match to TRBD1 covers 10 bases. Germline CDR1 reads SEHNR; CDR2 reads FQNEAQ (reference sequence). V trimming: 0 bases; J trimming: 9 bases; junction bases outside the gene matches: 5. This CDR3 region has 15 residues. DNA of the CDR3: TGTGCCAGCAGCTTAGCGGGACAGGGGATGGGTGAGCAGTTCTTC. This codes for CASSLAGQGMGEQFF.

The V call is TRBV5-1, the J call TRBJ2-1, with 7 bases matching TRBD1. After removal of 10 bases from V and 7 bases from J, the junction contained 11 bases not matched to a gene. The CDR3 loop spans 13 amino acids. Germline-derived CDR1 and CDR2 are SGHRS and YFSETQ. CDR3 sequence (DNA): TGCGCCCGTCAAAGCTCCAGGGGGAATGAGCAGTTCTTC. Its translation is CARQSSRGNEQFF.

The chain has TRBV6-5 and TRBJ2-1; 14 bases align to TRBD2. Germline V lookup: CDR1 MNHEY, CDR2 SVGAGI. Germline trimming cut 7 bases from V and 6 bases from J; bases unmatched to any gene: 2. CDR3 size: 14 residues. The CDR3 region is CASIGLAGGNEQFF. As DNA, the CDR3 is TGTGCCAGCATTGGACTAGCGGGGGGCAATGAGCAGTTCTTC.